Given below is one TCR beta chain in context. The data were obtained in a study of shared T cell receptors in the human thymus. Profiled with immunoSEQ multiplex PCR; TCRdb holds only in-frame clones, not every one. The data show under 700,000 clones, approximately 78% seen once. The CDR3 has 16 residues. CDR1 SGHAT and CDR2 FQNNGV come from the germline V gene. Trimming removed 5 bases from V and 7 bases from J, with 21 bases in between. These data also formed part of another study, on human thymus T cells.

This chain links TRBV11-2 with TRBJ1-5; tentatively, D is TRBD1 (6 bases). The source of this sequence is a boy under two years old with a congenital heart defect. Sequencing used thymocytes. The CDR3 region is CASSLRGGPGAQPQHF. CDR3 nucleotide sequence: TGTGCCAGCAGCCTTAGGGGGGGCCCTGGGGCCCAGCCCCAGCATTTT.